Below, 32 T cell receptor beta chains from the same sample are listed, as sequenced in a study of T cell repertoires in cytomegalovirus infection. TCRdb ran MiXCR on the reads and lists one entry per CDR3 protein. The sample lists around 100,000 distinct CDR3 sequences, 30% occurring once. These receptors have no known antigen. Sample: CD8+ T cells from cultured PBMCs, taken from culture after CMV antigen stimulation. The source is a human donor in good health (CMV status not recorded). Some clones in this sample may be carry-over from other donors' samples.

The V gene is TRBV6-5, the J gene TRBJ2-7; D is perhaps TRBD1 (5 bases). The germline V gene encodes CDR1 MNHEY and CDR2 SVGAGI. Trimming shortened V by 6 bases and J by 2 bases, and 11 bases separated the two germline ends. The CDR3 loop spans 13 amino acids. The CDR3 spells CASSTTGAYEQYF. Written as DNA, the CDR3 is TGTGCCAGCAGCACCACAGGAGCCTACGAGCAGTACTTC.

The chain couples TRBV6-5 to TRBJ1-4; 9 bases line up with TRBD1. This CDR3 is 12 amino acids long. Germline V gene data show CDR1 as MNHEY and CDR2 as SVGAGI. CDR3: CATRTGEEKLFF. CDR3 DNA sequence: TGTGCAACAAGGACAGGGGAAGAAAAACTGTTTTTT.

V usage is TRBV6-1 and J usage is TRBJ2-1; a possible D gene is TRBD1 (6 bases). The V end was cut by 2 bases, the J end by 2 bases, with 10 bases between. CDR3 length equals 15 residues. Per germline, CDR1 MNHNS and CDR2 SASEGT. CDR3 region: CASSEFGDTYNEQFF. The CDR3 bases are TGTGCCAGCAGTGAATTCGGGGACACCTACAATGAGCAGTTCTTC.

Details on this clonotype: The junction does not match germline at one end; this may be a read error. The CDR3 is CASSPFLRDVNTEAFF. CDR3 bases: TGTGCTAGCAGCCCCTTCTTAAGGGATGTGAACACTGAAGCTTTCTTT. The chain couples TRBV7-7 to TRBJ1-1, with unresolved D. In germline, CDR1 is SSHAT, CDR2 FNYEAQ (reference sequence). CDR3 size: 16 residues.

The V gene is TRBV28, the J gene TRBJ2-7, with D perhaps TRBD1 (6 bases). Trimming took off 3 bases at V and 0 bases at J, with 18 bases between the two ends. This CDR3 spans 17 amino acids. Germline-derived CDR1 and CDR2 are MDHEN and SYDVKM. The CDR3 protein is CASSFALRDTSSYEQYF. The CDR3 nucleotides are TGTGCCAGCAGTTTCGCCTTACGGGACACCTCCTCCTACGAGCAGTACTTC. Looking up the rest from reference TRBV28 and TRBJ2-7 gives the full variable domain: DVKVTQSSRYLVKRTGEKVFLECVQDMDHENMFWYRQDPGLGLRLIYFSYDVKMKEKGDIPEGYSVSREKKERFSLILESASTNQTSMYLCASSFALRDTSSYEQYFGPGTRLTVT.

This clonotype was seen more than once but under ten times. The germline gene is not matched at one end of the junction; a read error may be the cause. The V call is TRBV7-6, the J call TRBJ2-2; D may be TRBD2 (6 bases). This CDR3 contains 14 residues. Germline V gene lookup returns CDR1 SGHVS and CDR2 FNYEAQ. CDR3 residues: CASSFGDFTGELFF. The CDR3 coding sequence is TGTGCTAGCAGCTTTGGGGACTTCACCGGGGAGCTGTTTTTT.

This chain connects TRBV7-9 to TRBJ2-6, with 8 bases that match TRBD1. CDR1 and CDR2 (germline): SEHNR, FQNEAQ (reference sequence). V lost 5 bases and J lost 4; bases outside the gene matches: 7. The CDR3 sequence is 16 residues long. The CDR3 nucleotides read TGTGCCAGCAGCACCGGGACAGGTACAGGGGCCAACGTCCTGACTTTC. This sequence encodes CASSTGTGTGANVLTF.

V gene TRBV7-2 combines with J gene TRBJ2-1; D unresolved. CDR1 is SGHTA, CDR2 FQGNSA, per germline. Trimming cost V 4 bases and J 8 bases, with 12 bases left between them. This CDR3 contains 13 residues. The CDR3 bases are TGTGCCAGCAGCTCCCCGCCTTTCGATGAGCAGTTCTTC. Translation: CASSSPPFDEQFF.

This clonotype was detected only a few times. The rearrangement uses TRBV6-2 or TRBV6-3 and TRBJ1-5, with 7 bases aligning to TRBD1. The V and J ends lost 10 bases and 3 bases, in that order; junction bases with no gene match: 18. Looked up from germline, CDR1 is MNHEY and CDR2 is SVGEGT. This CDR3 spans 17 amino acids. The CDR3 spells CATRRPGTVNLNQPQHF. The CDR3 coding sequence is TGTGCCACCCGCCGTCCCGGGACAGTAAACCTCAATCAGCCCCAGCATTTT.

The chain is built from TRBV19 and TRBJ2-7, with 9 nucleotides matching TRBD1. V lost 3 bases and J lost 9; bases outside the gene matches: 12. Germline loops: CDR1 LNHDA, CDR2 SQIVND (reference sequence). The CDR3 is made up of 15 amino acids. CDR3 coding DNA: TGTGCCAGTAGTATTTCCGGGACAGGGTTAAAGGGGCAGTACTTC. Translation gives CASSISGTGLKGQYF.

The chain has TRBV4-1 and TRBJ2-1, with 9 nucleotides matching TRBD1. The CDR3 contains 14 residues. CDR1 MGHRA and CDR2 YSYEKL come from the germline V gene. V gave up 3 bases and J gave up 5 bases; unmatched junction bases: 2. In nucleotides, the CDR3 is TGCGCCAGCAGCCATCGACAGGGGGACAATGAGCAGTTCTTC. It is translated as CASSHRQGDNEQFF.

This chain joins TRBV7-8 and TRBJ2-1, with TRBD2 matching over 9 bases. J was trimmed by 4 bases and V by 2 bases; bases with no gene match: 3. CDR3 length: 15 residues. Germline V gene sequence: CDR1 SGHVS, CDR2 FQNEAQ. In DNA form, the CDR3 reads TGTGCCAGCAGCTTACCTAGCGGGGAGTACAATGAGCAGTTCTTC. Translating gives CASSLPSGEYNEQFF.

CDR3 in amino acids: CASSLSLGARQPQHF. For the CDR3, the DNA is TGTGCCAGCAGTTTGAGCTTGGGGGCGCGTCAGCCCCAGCATTTT. The rearrangement uses TRBV28 and TRBJ1-5, with TRBD1 as a possible D gene (6 bases). The CDR3 runs to 15 residues. CDR1 is MDHEN and CDR2 is SYDVKM in the germline V gene. V gave up 3 bases and J gave up 6 bases, with 15 bases separating them.

This chain uses TRBV28 with TRBJ2-7; D call uncertain. The CDR3 covers 14 residues. With 5 bases removed from V and 3 bases from J, the gap between germline ends came to 14 bases. Germline V lookup: CDR1 MDHEN, CDR2 SYDVKM. CDR3: CASSAVRQSYEQYF. DNA of the CDR3: TGTGCCAGCAGTGCGGTCAGGCAGAGCTACGAGCAGTACTTC.

This clonotype was counted between two and nine times. The chain couples TRBV4-1 to TRBJ1-2, with TRBD1 as a possible D gene (6 bases). The V end was cut by 1 base, the J end by 4 bases, with 7 bases between. Germline lookup yields CDR1 MGHRA and CDR2 YSYEKL. This CDR3 spans 13 amino acids. CDR3 nucleotide sequence: TGCGCCAGCAGCCAAGTGGGGGCCTATGGCTACACCTTC. It codes for CASSQVGAYGYTF.

Only a few counts were recorded for this clonotype. The chain has TRBV27 and TRBJ1-1, with TRBD1 as a possible D gene (6 bases). The CDR3 loop spans 14 amino acids. Trimming removed 6 bases at V and 3 bases at J, with 14 bases between. Germline-derived CDR1 and CDR2 are MNHEY and SMNVEV (reference sequence). The CDR3, as DNA: TGTGCCAGCAGAGCGTCACAGGGTTACACTGAAGCTTTCTTT. Translating gives CASRASQGYTEAFF.

A few counts support this clonotype. V and J are TRBV7-2 and TRBJ1-3; D is unresolved. The CDR3 consists of 11 residues. Germline V gene sequence: CDR1 SGHTA, CDR2 FQGNSA. V lost 5 bases to trimming and J lost 4 bases, with 3 bases between them. CDR3 region: CASSGGNTIYF. In DNA form, the CDR3 reads TGTGCCAGCAGCGGGGGAAACACCATATATTTT.

The chain carries TRBV6-5 and TRBJ2-5, with D tentatively TRBD1 or TRBD2 (5 bases each). The CDR3 covers 14 residues. Germline V gene sequence: CDR1 MNHEY, CDR2 SVGAGI. Trimming pared 0 bases from V and 4 bases from J, leaving 9 bases between. The CDR3 nucleotides read TGTGCCAGCAGTTACTCTGGGGCGGGAGAGACCCAGTACTTC. Translating gives CASSYSGAGETQYF.

This clonotype was seen at least ten times. The rearrangement joins TRBV6-6 to TRBJ2-2; weak D call: TRBD1 (6 bases). The CDR3 is made up of 17 amino acids. Per the germline V gene, CDR1 is MNHNY and CDR2 is SVGAGI (reference sequence). Trimming removed 4 bases at V and 1 base at J, with 16 bases between. The CDR3 sequence is CASSSGDIQLNTGELFF. In DNA, the CDR3 is TGTGCCAGCAGTTCTGGGGACATCCAACTGAACACCGGGGAGCTGTTTTTT.

The V gene is TRBV5-6, the J gene TRBJ1-1, with D uncertain. The CDR3 has 13 amino acids. CDR1 is SGHDT, CDR2 YYEEEE, per germline. V was shortened by 2 bases and J by 3 bases, with 8 bases between the two germline ends. DNA of the CDR3: TGTGCCAGCAGCTTTACTGGTTACACTGAAGCTTTCTTT. Translation: CASSFTGYTEAFF.

The CDR3 DNA is TGTGCCAGCAGTTTGGGGGGCCGCCAGCCCCAGCATTTT. Protein product: CASSLGGRQPQHF. The J gene is TRBJ1-5, the V gene TRBV28; tentatively, D is TRBD1 (6 bases). V was pared by 3 bases and J by 7 bases, with 10 bases between. Germline loops: CDR1 MDHEN, CDR2 SYDVKM. This CDR3 spans 13 amino acids.

This clonotype appeared many times. This chain connects TRBV7-2 to TRBJ2-3; TRBD2 aligns across 8 bases. Germline V gene sequence: CDR1 SGHTA, CDR2 FQGNSA. The trim removed 1 base at V and 2 bases at J, leaving 5 bases unmatched. The CDR3 has 16 residues. In nucleotides, the CDR3 is TGTGCCAGCAGCTTAGAACGGGGGGGCAACACAGATACGCAGTATTTT. Amino acids: CASSLERGGNTDTQYF.

This chain's CDR3 is CASESGTGGELFF. CDR3 nucleotides: TGTGCCAGCGAGTCCGGGACCGGCGGGGAGCTGTTTTTT. The rearrangement links TRBV5-4 to TRBJ2-2; the D gene could be TRBD1 or TRBD2 (5 bases each). The V and J ends lost 7 bases and 7 bases respectively, with 14 bases between them. Germline CDR1 and CDR2: SGHNT and YYREEE (reference sequence). The CDR3 spans 13 residues.

This clonotype was picked up many times. V gene TRBV6-1 combines with J gene TRBJ1-5; weak D call: TRBD1 (6 bases). This CDR3 has 16 amino acids. Germline loops: CDR1 MNHNS, CDR2 SASEGT. Trimming left V 2 bases short and J 2 bases short, with 13 bases between. The DNA for the CDR3 is TGTGCCAGCAGTGAAATAGGGGGGGCCGGCAATCAGCCCCAGCATTTT. Translation gives CASSEIGGAGNQPQHF.

A remark on this clonotype: Being one base from a much bigger clone, this may be a read error. The rearrangement joins TRBV12-3 or TRBV12-4 to TRBJ1-2, with unresolved D. The CDR3 runs to 15 residues. Trimming pared 8 bases from V and 6 bases from J, leaving 22 bases between. CDR3 DNA sequence: TGTGCCAGCGGTGGACGGCCAGAACACCTGGATGGCTACACCTTC. Translation gives CASGGRPEHLDGYTF.

About this clonotype itself: A much larger clone differs from this one at a single base, so this may be a read error. This chain joins TRBV7-6 and TRBJ2-1, with 7 bases fitting TRBD2. CDR3 length: 18 amino acids. V gave up 1 base and J gave up 4 bases; unmatched junction bases: 13. Germline values: CDR1 SGHVS, CDR2 FNYEAQ. Written as DNA, the CDR3 is TGTGCCAGCAGCTTAGATAATCCGTCTAGCGGATTGTACAATGAGCAGTTCTTC. Translated: CASSLDNPSSGLYNEQFF.

Comment on this clonotype: One end of the junction does not line up with germline, which may come from a read error. This sequence joins TRBV6-1 and TRBJ2-1, with 7 bases lining up with TRBD2. Per the germline V gene, CDR1 is MNHNS and CDR2 is SASEGT. The CDR3 loop spans 17 amino acids. CDR3 region: CASSSGTTLFVYNKQFF. DNA of the CDR3: TGTGCCAGCAGTTCCGGGACTACCCTTTTTGTCTACAATAAGCAGTTCTTC.

This rearrangement joins TRBV14 to TRBJ2-1; no clear D gene. The CDR3 covers 14 residues. Trimming removed 0 bases from V and 9 bases from J, with 12 bases in between. Germline assignment: CDR1 SGHDN and CDR2 FVKESK. This chain's CDR3 is CASSQERVMGEQFF. The CDR3 DNA sequence: TGTGCCAGCAGCCAAGAGCGAGTTATGGGTGAGCAGTTCTTC.

The chain recombines TRBV6-2 or TRBV6-3 with TRBJ2-1; D unresolved. Germline-derived CDR1 and CDR2 are MNHEY and SVGEGT. V lost 4 bases to trimming and J lost 6 bases, with 13 bases between them. The CDR3 is 14 residues long. The CDR3 spells CASSLPGPTNEQFF. In DNA, the CDR3 is TGTGCCAGCAGTTTGCCGGGCCCTACCAATGAGCAGTTCTTC.

This clonotype has only a few counts. The V call is TRBV7-9, the J call TRBJ1-2; no definite D call. The CDR3 has 15 residues. The V gene's germline CDR1 is SEHNR and CDR2 FQNEAQ (reference sequence). V gave up 2 bases and J gave up 0 bases, with 10 bases separating them. The CDR3 DNA follows: TGTGCCAGCAGCTTACTGGTCAGGCCTAACTATGGCTACACCTTC. This sequence encodes CASSLLVRPNYGYTF.

This clonotype has a single count. This rearrangement joins TRBV4-3 to TRBJ2-2; D is uncertain. V dropped 0 bases and J dropped 0 bases, with 2 bases sitting between them. The CDR3 extends over 14 amino acids. Germline V lookup: CDR1 LGHNA, CDR2 YSLEER. The CDR3 nucleotides are TGCGCCAGCAGCCAAGATGCGAACACCGGGGAGCTGTTTTTT. Encoded protein: CASSQDANTGELFF.

The gene calls are TRBV6-1 and TRBJ1-5; D not resolved. Germline V gene lookup returns CDR1 MNHNS and CDR2 SASEGT. Trimming removed 2 bases at V and 3 bases at J, with 14 bases between. The CDR3 runs 16 residues. The CDR3 region has the DNA TGTGCCAGCAGTGAAAGGCGCAGGTTGGTCAATCAGCCCCAGCATTTT. This translates into CASSERRRLVNQPQHF.